This T cell receptor beta chain was recorded in a study of breast tumors, draining lymph nodes, adjacent tissues. Turning to this clonotype: The target antigen is unknown.

Axillary draining lymph nodes of breast cancer patients supplied the node samples. TCRdb re-analysed the multiplex PCR reads in MiXCR, keeping a single row per CDR3 protein. The sample holds 200,000 to 250,000 distinct CDR3 sequences; under 40% are singletons and the top ten take approximately 3.7%. The CDR3 length is 14 residues. CDR1 and CDR2 (germline): MNHNY, SVGAGI (reference sequence). Trimming removed 5 bases at V and 3 bases at J, with 11 bases between. The study, taken as a whole, reports: Most tumor T cells seemingly derive from lymph node, then expand in tumor. Tumors had less TCR diversity than lymph nodes, more than nontumor tissue. That most tumor T cells come from lymph nodes remained unproven.

This clonotype was obtained from a female donor with breast cancer. Some clones in this sample may be carry-over from other donors' samples. V and J are TRBV6-6 and TRBJ1-5; D possibly corresponds to TRBD1 (5 bases). The sequenced sample consisted of axillary lymph node tissue. CDR3 protein: CASSLRGLNQPQHF. The CDR3 coding sequence is TGTGCCAGCAGTCTCCGGGGCCTCAATCAGCCCCAGCATTTT.